There are a few counts of the clone carrying this TCR beta chain. What it recognizes is unknown. TCRdb re-analysed the 5' RACE reads in MiXCR, keeping a single row per CDR3 protein. The sample lists about 82,000 distinct CDR3 sequences; 10% to 15% were seen once. The data were taken from a study of spatial heterogeneity in lung cancer. The study's findings and limits: Ubiquitous, expanded tumor-derived TCRs were more frequently observed in blood at resection than at follow-up.

Germline lookup yields CDR1 SEHNR and CDR2 FQNEAQ (reference sequence). The CDR3 runs 12 residues. Noted time point: sample taken at primary tumor resection. The sequenced material consisted of unsorted whole RNA from tumor, nontumor lung or frozen PBMC. The chain carries TRBV7-9 and TRBJ2-1; 7 bases agree with TRBD2. Sequences were derived from PBMCs, sampled at surgery. This TCR derives from a male donor with early-stage non-small cell lung cancer. CDR3 loop: CVGERGYNEQFF. The CDR3 bases are TGTGTTGGGGAGCGGGGCTACAATGAGCAGTTCTTC.